These T cell receptor beta chains were read from a single sample in a study of immune reconstitution after stem cell transplant in scleroderma. TCRdb redid the calling of the RT-PCR reads with MiXCR, one entry per CDR3 protein. The sample comprises just over 3,500 distinct CDR3 sequences, roughly 5.9% of which are singletons, and over 15% rests with the top ten. Sample collection occurred before or after autologous hematopoietic stem cell transplantation (not recorded which). These TCRs come from a female donor with systemic sclerosis. Each CDR3 is given with its conserved first and last residue. The D gene is left open where the match is weak. Clone size is shown for a subset of rows, as once, few, many or a class of expanded clone.

-,-,TRBJ1-1,TRBV7-6,CASSPSWADRFTEAFF,TGTGCCAGCAGCCCCTCATGGGCAGATCGATTCACTGAAGCTTTCTTT
few,-,TRBJ2-1,TRBV12-3/TRBV12-4,CASSTYNEQFF,TGTGCCAGCAGCACGTACAATGAGCAGTTCTTC
medium-sized,-,TRBJ1-5,TRBV5-1,CASSLAGGHQPQHF,TGCGCCAGCAGCTTGGCCGGGGGGCATCAGCCCCAGCATTTT
-,TRBD1,TRBJ1-1,TRBV7-6,CASSQGQPSAEAFF,TGTGCCAGCAGCCAGGGACAGCCAAGCGCTGAAGCTTTCTTT
medium-sized,TRBD1,TRBJ1-1,TRBV20-1,CSARVFRQGLMNTEAFF,TGCAGTGCTAGAGTTTTTCGACAGGGGCTGATGAACACTGAAGCTTTCTTT
medium-sized,TRBD1,TRBJ2-7,TRBV20-1,CSARAPGQGSYEQYF,TGCAGTGCTAGGGCCCCGGGACAGGGGTCCTACGAGCAGTACTTC
few,TRBD1,TRBJ1-4,TRBV2,CASNPGTGGEKLFF,TGTGCCAGCAACCCGGGAACAGGGGGTGAAAAACTGTTTTTT
few,TRBD2,TRBJ2-3,TRBV20-1,CSARDRGLAGGSTDTQYF,TGCAGTGCTAGAGATCGAGGGCTAGCGGGGGGGAGCACAGATACGCAGTATTTT
medium-sized,-,TRBJ1-1,TRBV29-1,CSVGVYYTEAFF,TGCAGCGTTGGGGTATACTACACTGAAGCTTTCTTT
medium-sized,TRBD2,TRBJ2-5,TRBV15,CATSTLAGGFETQYF,TGTGCCACCAGCACCCTAGCGGGAGGGTTTGAGACCCAGTACTTC
medium-sized,-,TRBJ1-3,TRBV29-1,CSVGWGGGNTIYF,TGCAGCGTTGGATGGGGGGGTGGAAACACCATATATTTT
medium-sized,-,TRBJ2-1,TRBV20-1,CSAPDYPDNEQFF,TGCAGTGCCCCGGACTACCCAGACAATGAGCAGTTCTTC
medium-sized,TRBD1,TRBJ1-1,TRBV12-3/TRBV12-4,CASSTTPTGVGMNTEAFF,TGTGCCAGCAGCACCACACCGACAGGGGTAGGCATGAACACTGAAGCTTTCTTT
medium-sized,-,TRBJ1-1,TRBV6-6,CASRKTSRDTEAFF,TGTGCCAGCAGGAAGACAAGTAGAGACACTGAAGCTTTCTTT
-,-,TRBJ1-2,TRBV12-3/TRBV12-4,CASSAGDSPNYGYTF,TGTGCCAGCAGTGCAGGGGATAGCCCTAACTATGGCTACACCTTC
medium-sized,TRBD1,TRBJ2-7,TRBV5-1,CASSWAGTGGYEQYF,TGCGCCAGCAGTTGGGCCGGGACAGGGGGCTACGAGCAGTACTTC
medium-sized,TRBD2,TRBJ2-7,TRBV6-2/TRBV6-3,CASRGLAGVYEQYF,TGTGCCAGCAGAGGACTAGCGGGAGTGTACGAGCAGTACTTC
few,-,TRBJ2-5,TRBV20-1,CSARGSPGIQETQYF,TGCAGTGCTAGAGGGTCACCAGGGATCCAAGAGACCCAGTACTTC
medium-sized,TRBD1,TRBJ1-6,TRBV4-2,CASSPIDGTGNSPLHF,TGTGCCAGCAGCCCTATCGACGGGACAGGGAACTCACCCCTCCACTTT
medium-sized,-,TRBJ2-5,TRBV28,CASTRPQTGGETQYF,TGTGCCAGCACTCGGCCCCAAACTGGTGGAGAGACCCAGTACTTC
medium-sized,-,TRBJ1-2,TRBV12-3/TRBV12-4,CASSFRGGNYGYTF,TGTGCCAGCAGTTTTAGGGGGGGGAACTATGGCTACACCTTC
medium-sized,-,TRBJ2-5,TRBV20-1,CSASQGRETQYF,TGCAGTGCTAGCCAGGGTCGAGAGACCCAGTACTTC
medium-sized,-,TRBJ1-3,TRBV20-1,CSARDSARGNTIYF,TGCAGTGCTAGAGATTCGGCCCGAGGAAACACCATATATTTT
-,-,TRBJ2-2,TRBV3-1,CASSQEVGPGTGELFF,TGTGCCAGCAGCCAAGAAGTGGGGCCCGGCACCGGGGAGCTGTTTTTT
medium-sized,-,TRBJ2-3,TRBV12-3/TRBV12-4,CASSTDTDTDTQYF,TGTGCCAGCAGTACTGACACCGACACAGATACGCAGTATTTT
-,-,TRBJ1-5,TRBV7-6,CASSYREEGGNQPQHF,TGTGCCAGCAGCTACCGGGAAGAGGGAGGCAATCAGCCCCAGCATTTT
medium-sized,TRBD2,TRBJ2-1,TRBV6-2/TRBV6-3,CASSWGKGLTKSYNEQFF,TGTGCCAGCAGTTGGGGAAAGGGACTAACAAAATCCTACAATGAGCAGTTCTTC
medium-sized,-,TRBJ1-1,TRBV20-1,CSARVIKGNTEAFF,TGCAGTGCTAGAGTCATTAAGGGGAACACTGAAGCTTTCTTT
medium-sized,-,TRBJ1-2,TRBV27,CASSLTGPYGYTF,TGTGCCAGCAGTTTAACAGGGCCCTATGGCTACACCTTC
medium-sized,-,TRBJ2-1,TRBV5-6,CASSLDWGPYNEQFF,TGTGCCAGCAGCTTGGATTGGGGACCCTACAATGAGCAGTTCTTC
medium-sized,TRBD2,TRBJ2-1,TRBV29-1,CSVMTSGGADEQFF,TGCAGCGTTATGACTAGCGGGGGGGCCGATGAGCAGTTCTTC
medium-sized,-,TRBJ1-4,TRBV7-6,CASSRGAGNEKLFF,TGTGCCAGCAGCCGGGGAGCAGGGAACGAAAAACTGTTTTTT
-,-,TRBJ1-2,TRBV20-1,CSARGTGSNYGYTF,TGCAGTGCTAGAGGCACAGGGTCTAACTATGGCTACACCTTC
-,-,TRBJ2-5,TRBV20-1,CSARYKGTETQYF,TGCAGTGCTAGATACAAGGGGACGGAGACCCAGTACTTC
few,-,TRBJ2-3,TRBV7-2,CASSPPGVTDTQYF,TGTGCCAGCAGCCCCCCTGGTGTCACAGATACGCAGTATTTT
medium-sized,TRBD2,TRBJ2-1,TRBV20-1,CSALAGGIYNEQFF,TGCAGTGCACTAGCGGGAGGGATTTACAATGAGCAGTTCTTC
medium-sized,-,TRBJ1-6,TRBV7-6,CASSLAAGYSPLHF,TGTGCCAGCAGCTTAGCGGCAGGTTATTCACCCCTCCACTTT
medium-sized,TRBD1,TRBJ2-1,TRBV12-3/TRBV12-4,CASSWTGNEQFF,TGTGCCAGCAGTTGGACAGGGAATGAGCAGTTCTTC
-,-,TRBJ2-7,TRBV29-1,CSVEVQGSYEQYF,TGCAGCGTTGAGGTTCAGGGCTCCTACGAGCAGTACTTC